This TCR beta chain was identified during a study of T cells after posttransplantation cyclophosphamide (dated by TCRdb to about 2016). With respect to the entire study: The study tracked T cell repertoire reconstitution by TRB sequencing after myeloablative bone marrow transplantation using posttransplantation cyclophosphamide as GVHD prophylaxis. TRA and TRB clonality were tightly correlated in roughly ten samples, so subsequent TCR analyses focused on TRB only. Public TRB sequences were checked against a database of over 3,000 sequences associated with responses to pathogens, tumor antigens, self-antigens and alloantigens. Samples from some 40 PTCy-treated patients, along with samples from some 16 of their related bone marrow donors, underwent antigen receptor sequencing. Blood from all 30 or so PTCy patients with 1-year posttransplant specimens was subjected to TRB sequencing. TRB sequencing was also done on up to about 3 additional blood samples from 2 to 5.2 years after transplant in 3 patients, and on pretransplant blood from 4 patients. Paper-wide results and their limitations: The TRB repertoires of T cells infiltrating skin or the GI tract showed only limited overlap with the TRB repertoires found in blood. Across 45 or so patients, TRB clonality was highly associated with recipient CMV seropositivity and CMV reactivation, and PTCy diversity was similar to diversity in CNI/methotrexate controls. At 1-2 months, donor-recipient similarity was low but rose over the first year, and the later blood repertoires were often dominated by donor CD8+ memory clones.

Relative to germline, V is 2 bases shorter and J is 1 base shorter, with 6 bases between their ends. Taken from cysteine to phenylalanine, the CDR3 has 13 residues. The only DNA kept is the CDR3, 39 bases in frame from the first base. CDR1 and CDR2 were assigned from the germline V gene as SGHRS and YFSETQ. TRB sequencing was run on genomic DNA with either the immunoSEQ assay at survey resolution or the hsTCRB kit. Per the source publication's procedure: Initial read processing used immunoSEQ software, and repertoire analyses used the LymphoSeq R package. Clonality was computed as 1 minus normalized Shannon entropy; Gini coefficient was also calculated for each TRB dataset. Phenotypes of unsorted samples were inferred by mapping TRB sequences from sorted subsets of the recipient or donor onto unsorted samples of the same recipient. TCRdb provides this immuneACCESS table in a form limited to in-frame rearrangements. Some clones are lacking; in checked studies, under half of them reflect an unresolved V gene, and why the rest are absent is not known. D and trimming come from the DNA, and the V and J calls and clone size come from that table. The data for this sample show under 50,000 clones, each detected more than once. The top ten hold 3.5% to 5.5% of the sample.

In this sample, this clone turned up many times. This receptor's antigen is unknown. No much larger clone is present one base from it, and per-base qualities are unavailable. Different DNA sequences within this sample yield the same CDR3. Related bone marrow donors provided peripheral blood samples on the day of marrow donation. Peripheral blood and bone marrow mononuclear cells were isolated by Ficoll-Hypaque density centrifugation and cryopreserved. Input material: PBMCs. The V gene is TRBV5-1 and the J gene is TRBJ1-1; confidence is insufficient to name the D gene. This clonotype was obtained from a woman in her 50s in good health and a related stem cell transplant donor. The nucleotides are TGCGCCAGCAGCTTACAGTCGAACACTGAAGCTTTCTTT. Its product reads: CASSLQSNTEAFF.